This TCR beta chain was sequenced in a study of vaccination and CD4 T cells after COVID-19. Study details: The study drew post-COVID samples a median roughly 99 days after diagnosis (range 35 to 161).

Scientists ran DNA taken from cultured CD4+ T cells through the Oncomine TCR Beta short-read assay for sequencing. Genomic DNA was isolated from CD4+ T cells that had been cultured. Using its own MiXCR run on the PCR reads, TCRdb lists one record per CDR3 protein. This table holds under 25,000 distinct CDR3 sequences, around 66% found once. Germline lookup yields CDR1 SGHTA and CDR2 FQGTGA. V lost 5 bases and J lost 2, with 9 bases in between. The CDR3 spans 13 residues. On this clonotype: The antigen is undetermined.

Treatment indicated: roughly ten-day PBMC culture with coronavirus spike peptide pools or control peptides (ViraFEST assay). More than 1.5 million PBMCs per well were cultured with about 10 IU/ml IL-2 and about 10 ug/ml peptide pools. The rearrangement joins TRBV7-3 to TRBJ1-1; TRBD1 might be the D (6 bases). The TCR originated in a human donor who had recovered from COVID-19. Sequencing was performed on CD4+ T cells from blood, cultured in vitro. CDR3 bases: TGTGCCAGCAGCGCACAGGGAAACACTGAAGCTTTCTTT. It codes for CASSAQGNTEAFF.